Detailed here is one TCR beta chain. Germline CDR1 is SEHNR and CDR2 is FQNEAQ (reference sequence). V shed 6 bases, J shed 8 bases, and the junction held 8 bases outside the gene matches. The CDR3 consists of 14 residues. Sequenced by immunoSEQ multiplex PCR; TCRdb stores in-frame clones only, minus some. The profile shows about 94,000 clones, 70% to 90% of them singletons. The source of the sample is a study of T cell responses to AZD1222 COVID-19 vaccine. This specimen consisted of peripheral blood, obtained on day 0 of AZD1222 vaccination. This TCR derives from an adult in good health. This chain links TRBV7-9 with TRBJ1-2; 11 nucleotides agree with TRBD1. This CDR3 reads CASRSSGTGGGYTF. CDR3 bases: TGTGCCAGCAGGTCCTCCGGGACAGGGGGGGGCTACACCTTC.